The 12 T cell receptor beta chains given below trace back to one sample, sequenced in a study of a mutant IDH1 vaccine in newly diagnosed glioma. These receptors have no identified antigens. Assay used: immunoSEQ multiplex PCR; TCRdb lists only in-frame clones, some missing. Of tens of thousands of clones listed, approximately 72% are singletons. Time point described: week 23, last vaccination. The investigators gave 300 ug of mutant IDH1 20-mer peptide in each vaccine dose, together with topical imiquimod. The sample in question was PBMCs, obtained from a glioma patient whose treatment included an IDH1 peptide vaccine. All receptors come from a man aged 50 to 60 with glioma.

This clone was seen a handful of times. The chain uses TRBV30 and TRBJ1-2; a possible D gene is TRBD1 (6 bases). The CDR3 covers 14 residues. Germline V gene data show CDR1 as GTSNPN and CDR2 as SVGIG (reference sequence). V gave up 0 bases and J gave up 2 bases, with 10 bases separating them. The CDR3 DNA reads as TGTGCCTGGAGTGTAGGAACAGGGAACTATGGCTACACCTTC. Protein: CAWSVGTGNYGYTF.

V is TRBV4-1 and J is TRBJ2-2; D is unresolved. The V and J ends lost 2 bases and 7 bases respectively, with 14 bases between them. This CDR3 has 15 residues. Looked up from germline, CDR1 is MGHRA and CDR2 is YSYEKL. CDR3 in amino acids: CASSQRPSQDGELFF. Written as DNA, the CDR3 is TGCGCCAGCAGCCAACGCCCCAGTCAGGACGGGGAGCTGTTTTTT.

This chain joins TRBV10-3 and TRBJ2-7; tentative D call: TRBD1 (6 bases). The CDR3 loop spans 12 amino acids. Deletions cut 6 bases from V and 5 bases from J, with 11 bases between. In germline, CDR1 is ENHRY, CDR2 SYGVKD. For the CDR3, the DNA is TGTGCCATCAGGGGGGACATCAACGAGCAGTACTTC. The encoded protein is CAIRGDINEQYF.

The rearrangement joins TRBV5-6 to TRBJ2-3; TRBD2 aligns across 11 bases. The CDR3 runs to 16 residues. Trimming at V came to 3 bases and at J to 5 bases, leaving 8 bases not matched to a gene. The germline V gene has CDR1 SGHDT and CDR2 YYEEEE. CDR3 DNA: TGTGCCAGCAGCTCCCGACTAGCGGGGACACAAGATACGCAGTATTTT. Its translation: CASSSRLAGTQDTQYF.

V usage is TRBV6-1 and J usage is TRBJ1-2, with 12 bases identical to TRBD1. CDR1 is MNHNS, CDR2 SASEGT, per germline. V lost 2 bases to trimming and J lost 7 bases; unmatched junction nucleotides: 5. The CDR3 spans 15 residues. The CDR3, as DNA: TGTGCCAGCAGTGAAAAAGGGACAGGGGGCATTGGCTACACCTTC. It yields the protein CASSEKGTGGIGYTF.

This chain joins TRBV29-1 and TRBJ1-2; the D gene is possibly TRBD1 (6 bases). Germline V gene sequence: CDR1 SQVTM, CDR2 ANQGSEA. Trimming took 3 bases from V and 4 from J, leaving 12 bases between them. The CDR3 is 13 residues long. In DNA form, the CDR3 reads TGCAGCGTTGAGGGGGGGGCTATCTATGGCTACACCTTC. Encoded protein: CSVEGGAIYGYTF. Full variable domain (remainder filled in from reference TRBV29-1 and TRBJ1-2): SAVISQKPSRDICQRGTSLTIQCQVDSQVTMMFWYRQQPGQSLTLIATANQGSEATYESGFVIDKFPISRPNLTFSTLTVSNMSPEDSSIYLCSVEGGAIYGYTFGSGTRLTVV.

The V call is TRBV11-2, the J call TRBJ2-3; D may be TRBD1 (7 bases). In germline, CDR1 is SGHAT, CDR2 FQNNGV. CDR3 length: 17 residues. Trimming took 0 bases from V and 2 from J, leaving 15 bases between them. CDR3 region: CASSLDPTGEDTDTQYF. The CDR3 DNA sequence: TGTGCCAGCAGCTTAGACCCCACAGGGGAGGACACAGATACGCAGTATTTT.

The chain uses TRBV4-2 and TRBJ2-7; the D gene could be TRBD1 or TRBD2 (6 bases each). This CDR3 spans 15 amino acids. Germline V gene lookup returns CDR1 LGHNA and CDR2 YNFKEQ. Trimming pared 1 base from V and 0 bases from J, leaving 10 bases between. Written as DNA, the CDR3 is TGTGCCAGCAGCCAAGGGACAGCGGGCTCCTACGAGCAGTACTTC. This sequence encodes CASSQGTAGSYEQYF.

This chain joins TRBV4-1 and TRBJ2-1; 10 nucleotides match TRBD1. This CDR3 comprises 14 residues. The germline CDR1 and CDR2 sequences are MGHRA and YSYEKL. Trimming at V came to 1 base and at J to 10 bases, leaving 4 bases not matched to a gene. CDR3 sequence (DNA): TGCGCCAGCAGCCAAGGACAGGGGGCAGAGGAGCAGTTCTTC. It is translated as CASSQGQGAEEQFF.

This chain uses TRBV5-1 with TRBJ2-7; 8 bases match TRBD2. This CDR3 contains 15 residues. J lost 3 bases, V lost 0 bases, and 5 bases had no gene match. CDR1 and CDR2 (germline): SGHRS, YFSETQ. CDR3 protein: CASSLATGGVYEQYF. In nucleotides, the CDR3 is TGCGCCAGCAGCTTGGCGACGGGGGGGGTCTACGAGCAGTACTTC.

The rearrangement joins TRBV5-1 to TRBJ2-2, with a tentative D call TRBD1 (5 bases). Germline V gene sequence: CDR1 SGHRS, CDR2 YFSETQ. The ends were cut back, 5 bases at V and 2 bases at J, with 13 bases in the middle. CDR3 length: 15 residues. CDR3 sequence (DNA): TGCGCCAGCAGGGGGCAGGGCGTCAACACCGGGGAGCTGTTTTTT. It codes for CASRGQGVNTGELFF.

This CDR3 is CASSLGTGGGNQPQHF. For the CDR3, the DNA is TGCGCCAGCAGCTTGGGAACAGGGGGGGGCAATCAGCCCCAGCATTTT. The V call is TRBV5-1, the J call TRBJ1-5; 8 bases match TRBD1. The germline V gene has CDR1 SGHRS and CDR2 YFSETQ. CDR3 size: 16 residues. Trimming at V came to 0 bases and at J to 2 bases, leaving 4 bases not matched to a gene.